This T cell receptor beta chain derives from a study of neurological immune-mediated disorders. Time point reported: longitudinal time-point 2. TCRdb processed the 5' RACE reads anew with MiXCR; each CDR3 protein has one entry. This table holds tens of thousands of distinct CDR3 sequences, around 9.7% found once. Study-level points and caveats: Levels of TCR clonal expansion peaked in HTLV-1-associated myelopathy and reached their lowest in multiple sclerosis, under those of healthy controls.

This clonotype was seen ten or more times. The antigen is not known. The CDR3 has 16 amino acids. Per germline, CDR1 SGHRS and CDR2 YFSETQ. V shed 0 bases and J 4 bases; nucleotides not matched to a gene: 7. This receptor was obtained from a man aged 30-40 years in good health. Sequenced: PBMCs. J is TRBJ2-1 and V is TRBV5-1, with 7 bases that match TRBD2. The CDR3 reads CASSLVSASGYNEQFF. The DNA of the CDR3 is TGCGCCAGCAGCTTGGTTTCGGCTAGCGGTTACAATGAGCAGTTCTTC.